Shown below are 32 T cell receptor beta chains from a single sample sequenced in a study of cytomegalovirus exposure and HLA in healthy donors. Primers: 60 Vbeta forward and 13 Jbeta reverse. This table comes from immunoSEQ multiplex PCR, and its TCRdb copy is limited to in-frame clones, with some not included. The sample lists approximately 180,000 clones, roughly three quarters occurring once. Source material: PBMCs. The source of these receptors is a woman in her forties or fifties in good health and CMV-seropositive.

The chain links TRBV19 to TRBJ2-2; 9 bases are shared with TRBD2. The V gene end was trimmed by 6 bases and the J gene end by 2 bases; junction bases not matched to a gene: 4. Germline assignment: CDR1 LNHDA and CDR2 SQIVND (reference sequence). The CDR3 sequence is 15 residues long. The CDR3 is CASRGTSPNTGELFF. The CDR3 coding sequence is TGTGCCAGTAGGGGGACTAGCCCTAACACCGGGGAGCTGTTTTTT.

V and J are TRBV2 and TRBJ1-5, with TRBD1 matching over 8 bases. CDR1 is SNHLY, CDR2 FYNNEI, per germline. The V segment lost 5 bases and the J segment 5 bases; nucleotides outside the gene matches: 5. The CDR3 is 14 amino acids. This CDR3 is CASSLQGAYQPQHF. CDR3 DNA: TGTGCCAGCAGTCTTCAGGGGGCTTATCAGCCCCAGCATTTT. Full variable domain (missing parts from reference TRBV2 and TRBJ1-5): EPEVTQTPSHQVTQMGQEVILRCVPISNHLYFYWYRQILGQKVEFLVSFYNNEISEKSEIFDDQFSVERPDGSNFTLKIRSTKLEDSAMYFCASSLQGAYQPQHFGDGTRLSIL.

This clone was seen a single time. V is TRBV7-9 and J is TRBJ1-5; tentative D call: TRBD1 (6 bases). CDR1 is SEHNR, CDR2 FQNEAQ, per germline (reference sequence). Between the trimmed V and J ends, which lost 7 bases and 4 bases, there was a span of 11 bases. This CDR3 has 13 amino acids. The CDR3 is CASTQGGNQPQHF. The CDR3 DNA is TGTGCCAGCACCCAAGGGGGTAATCAGCCCCAGCATTTT.

This clone was seen once. The V and J genes are TRBV9 and TRBJ2-1; TRBD1 agrees at 8 bases. Germline CDR1 reads SGDLS; CDR2 reads YYNGEE. This CDR3 spans 15 amino acids. J lost 0 bases, V lost 3 bases, and 2 bases had no gene match. Written as DNA, the CDR3 is TGTGCCAGCAGCGCCGACAGGGGCTCCTACAATGAGCAGTTCTTC. Translated: CASSADRGSYNEQFF.

The chain combines TRBV19 with TRBJ1-6; perhaps TRBD1 as D (6 bases). The CDR3 runs 14 residues. The ends were cut back, 5 bases at V and 7 bases at J, with 12 bases in the middle. Germline assignment: CDR1 LNHDA and CDR2 SQIVND (reference sequence). The DNA for the CDR3 is TGTGCCAGTAGTGTACAGGGAGGGAATTCACCCCTCCACTTT. Translating gives CASSVQGGNSPLHF. Full variable domain (remainder filled in from reference TRBV19 and TRBJ1-6): DGGITQSPKYLFRKEGQNVTLSCEQNLNHDAMYWYRQDPGQGLRLIYYSQIVNDFQKGDIAEGYSVSREKKESFPLTVTSAQKNPTAFYLCASSVQGGNSPLHFGNGTRLTVT.

This clone was counted only a few times. This chain connects TRBV5-4 to TRBJ2-6, with 7 bases identical to TRBD2. V shed 2 bases and J 0 bases; nucleotides not matched to a gene: 5. The CDR3 totals 17 residues. Germline CDR1 is SGHNT and CDR2 is YYREEE (reference sequence). CDR3 sequence (DNA): TGTGCCAGCAGCTTTGCTAGCGGCCCCTCTGGGGCCAACGTCCTGACTTTC. Protein product: CASSFASGPSGANVLTF.

The V call is TRBV5-1, the J call TRBJ2-2, with 8 bases matching TRBD2. Germline trimming cut 2 bases from V and 4 bases from J; bases unmatched to any gene: 4. Per the germline V gene, CDR1 is SGHRS and CDR2 is YFSETQ. The CDR3 spans 15 residues. The CDR3 spells CASSLLAELTGELFF. In DNA form, the CDR3 reads TGCGCCAGCAGCTTACTAGCGGAGCTCACCGGGGAGCTGTTTTTT.

This sequence joins TRBV7-8 and TRBJ2-7, with TRBD1 as a possible D gene (5 bases). This CDR3 is built from 13 residues. Per germline, CDR1 SGHVS and CDR2 FQNEAQ. The germline V and J ends were trimmed by 1 base and 4 bases, with 8 bases remaining between them. The CDR3 reads CASSLDRRYEQYF. DNA of the CDR3: TGTGCCAGCAGCTTAGACAGGCGATACGAGCAGTACTTC.

The chain combines TRBV27 with TRBJ2-1, with 9 bases aligning to TRBD2. J gave up 7 bases and V 3 bases, and 4 bases lay outside the gene matches. The CDR3 is 14 residues long. Germline assignment: CDR1 MNHEY and CDR2 SMNVEV (reference sequence). This chain's CDR3 is CASSFGLAGNEQFF. The CDR3 DNA reads as TGTGCCAGCAGTTTTGGGCTAGCGGGGAATGAGCAGTTCTTC.

This clone was observed a single time. The gene calls are TRBV2 and TRBJ2-3; TRBD2 might be the D (7 bases). Germline V gene data show CDR1 as SNHLY and CDR2 as FYNNEI. CDR3 length equals 14 residues. V was trimmed by 6 bases and J by 0 bases, leaving 10 bases between them. The CDR3 DNA is TGTGCCAGCAGAAGGGGGGGGAGCACAGATACGCAGTATTTT. This sequence encodes CASRRGGSTDTQYF.

The rearrangement uses TRBV28 and TRBJ1-2; 9 bases fit TRBD1. Looked up from germline, CDR1 is MDHEN and CDR2 is SYDVKM. The CDR3 runs to 16 residues. V shed 1 base, J shed 8 bases, and the junction held 11 bases outside the gene matches. CDR3 sequence reads: CASSLYFLQGAAGYTF. Here the CDR3 DNA reads TGTGCCAGCAGTTTATATTTCCTACAGGGGGCGGCCGGCTACACCTTC.

This chain links TRBV27 with TRBJ1-1; D call uncertain. This CDR3 comprises 15 residues. V lost 3 bases and J lost 2, with 13 bases in between. Germline V gene lookup returns CDR1 MNHEY and CDR2 SMNVEV (reference sequence). The DNA of the CDR3 is TGTGCCAGCAGTTTGACCGGGAGCTCTAACACTGAAGCTTTCTTT. This sequence encodes CASSLTGSSNTEAFF.

The rearrangement joins TRBV6-1 to TRBJ1-2, with 8 bases lining up with TRBD1. The CDR3 is 13 amino acids. Germline loops: CDR1 MNHNS, CDR2 SASEGT. The V gene end was trimmed by 3 bases and the J gene end by 8 bases; junction bases not matched to a gene: 5. The CDR3: CASSDPGGIGYTF. The CDR3 nucleotides are TGTGCCAGCAGTGATCCAGGGGGCATCGGCTACACCTTC.

Only a few counts were recorded for this clone. The chain combines TRBV5-1 with TRBJ2-1; tentative D call: TRBD1 (5 bases). The germline V and J ends were trimmed by 4 bases and 2 bases, with 19 bases remaining between them. The CDR3 covers 17 residues. Germline V CDR1 and CDR2: SGHRS, YFSETQ. The CDR3 nucleotides read TGCGCCAGCAGCCCCTTAGGTGGTGACAGTGCCTACAATGAGCAGTTCTTC. Encoded protein: CASSPLGGDSAYNEQFF.

V is TRBV19 and J is TRBJ1-3; unclear D gene. Germline V gene sequence: CDR1 LNHDA, CDR2 SQIVND (reference sequence). The CDR3 has 15 amino acids. With 1 base removed from V and 5 bases from J, the gap between germline ends came to 12 bases. The CDR3 region is CASSIGLGARNTIYF. In nucleotides, the CDR3 is TGTGCCAGTAGTATAGGCCTAGGAGCCCGAAACACCATATATTTT. The entire variable domain, with the rest obtained from reference TRBV19 and TRBJ1-3, is as follows: DGGITQSPKYLFRKEGQNVTLSCEQNLNHDAMYWYRQDPGQGLRLIYYSQIVNDFQKGDIAEGYSVSREKKESFPLTVTSAQKNPTAFYLCASSIGLGARNTIYFGEGSWLTVV.

V gene TRBV6-5 combines with J gene TRBJ1-5, with a possible D match to TRBD1 (5 bases). The CDR3 has 16 amino acids. Germline CDR1 is MNHEY and CDR2 is SVGAGI. The V end lost 4 bases, the J end lost 6 bases, and 19 bases lay between the germline ends. This CDR3 reads CASSSVDSGLGQPQHF. The DNA of the CDR3 is TGTGCCAGCAGTTCGGTAGACTCAGGGTTAGGTCAGCCCCAGCATTTT.

This clone has only one observation. The chain employs TRBV7-9 and TRBJ2-1, with 9 bases identical to TRBD1. J lost 7 bases, V lost 6 bases, and 7 bases had no gene match. Germline CDR1 and CDR2: SEHNR and FQNEAQ (reference sequence). The CDR3 has 14 amino acids. The DNA for the CDR3 is TGTGCCAGCAGGCTAGGGACAGGGCCAAATGAGCAGTTCTTC. Translated, it gives CASRLGTGPNEQFF.

CDR3 bases: TGTGCCAGTAGTAGGGGACTAGGTCCCTACGAGCAGTACTTC. This translates into CASSRGLGPYEQYF. The rearrangement uses TRBV19 and TRBJ2-7; the match to TRBD2 covers 8 bases. The germline CDR1 and CDR2 sequences are LNHDA and SQIVND (reference sequence). The CDR3 contains 14 residues. V was clipped by 4 bases and J by 2 bases; unmatched bases: 4.

The rearrangement joins TRBV6-1 to TRBJ1-4, with 9 bases that match TRBD1. Germline CDR1 and CDR2: MNHNS and SASEGT. Losses at the gene ends were 11 bases for V and 0 bases for J; bases not matched to a gene: 7. The CDR3 runs 15 residues. CDR3 sequence reads: CASRTGDATNEKLFF. CDR3 coding DNA: TGTGCCTCCCGGACAGGGGATGCAACTAATGAAAAACTGTTTTTT.

This clone was found a few times. The junction departs from germline at one end; a sequencing error may be responsible. The V gene is TRBV10-3, the J gene TRBJ2-7, with 9 bases that match TRBD1. Germline assignment: CDR1 ENHRY and CDR2 SYGVKD. The CDR3 consists of 13 residues. In nucleotides, the CDR3 is TGTGCCATCAGTGAGCCGTCCGGGACAGGGTTAGACTTC. Encoded protein: CAISEPSGTGLDF.

The gene calls are TRBV5-1 and TRBJ2-5; 10 nucleotides match TRBD2. In germline, CDR1 is SGHRS, CDR2 YFSETQ. V was pared by 3 bases and J by 5 bases, with 10 bases of the junction left unmatched. The CDR3 totals 16 residues. CDR3 in amino acids: CASSSTSGELRETQYF. The CDR3 nucleotides are TGCGCCAGCAGCTCCACTAGCGGGGAGCTCAGGGAGACCCAGTACTTC.

The rearrangement links TRBV12-5 to TRBJ2-5; possibly TRBD2 for D (5 bases). This CDR3 is 15 amino acids long. V lost 6 bases to trimming and J lost 7 bases, with 21 bases between them. Germline-derived CDR1 and CDR2 are LGHNT and FRNRAP. CDR3 coding DNA: TGTGCTAGTGGCTTTGAAGTGCGGGCCCTAGGGACCCAGTACTTC. Translation gives CASGFEVRALGTQYF.

Notes on this clone: One end of the junction does not line up with germline, which may come from a read error. The chain's CDR3 is CSSSLTQGITNEKLFF. The CDR3 region has the DNA TGTTCCAGCAGCTTAACTCAGGGTATAACTAATGAAAAACTGTTTTTT. The chain couples TRBV7-9 to TRBJ1-4, with D perhaps matching TRBD1 (5 bases). The CDR3 is made up of 16 amino acids. The germline CDR1 and CDR2 sequences are SEHNR and FQNEAQ (reference sequence).

With respect to this clone: This sample includes further DNA sequences coding for the same CDR3. The chain couples TRBV10-1 to TRBJ1-3; possibly TRBD1 for D (6 bases). This CDR3 is built from 15 residues. CDR1 and CDR2 from the germline V gene are WNHNN and SYGVQD (reference sequence). The V gene lost 6 bases and the J gene lost 1 base, with 13 bases spanning the gap. CDR3 sequence reads: CASRPGHASGNTIYF. The DNA of the CDR3 is TGCGCCAGCAGACCGGGACATGCATCTGGAAACACCATATATTTT.

V is TRBV19 and J is TRBJ1-1; no definite D call. V was shortened by 0 bases and J by 0 bases, with 11 bases between the two germline ends. The CDR3 totals 16 residues. Per germline, CDR1 LNHDA and CDR2 SQIVND (reference sequence). The CDR3 spells CASSIEVRVMNTEAFF. The CDR3 DNA reads as TGTGCCAGTAGTATAGAAGTCCGGGTCATGAACACTGAAGCTTTCTTT. The whole variable domain, filled in from reference TRBV19 and TRBJ1-1, reads DGGITQSPKYLFRKEGQNVTLSCEQNLNHDAMYWYRQDPGQGLRLIYYSQIVNDFQKGDIAEGYSVSREKKESFPLTVTSAQKNPTAFYLCASSIEVRVMNTEAFFGQGTRLTVV.

The sample holds a few counts of this clone. This sequence joins TRBV11-3 and TRBJ2-5, with a tentative D call TRBD2 (5 bases). Germline V gene lookup returns CDR1 SGHNT and CDR2 YENEEA. The CDR3 runs 13 residues. The ends were cut back, 5 bases at V and 5 bases at J, with 12 bases in the middle. CDR3 amino acids: CASSKEARETQYF. DNA for the CDR3: TGTGCCAGCAGCAAGGAGGCGAGGGAGACCCAGTACTTC.

The CDR3 DNA reads as TGTGCCTGGAGTGTACTACGGGGGTTCTTTCCCTCTGGAAACACCATATATTTT. It translates to CAWSVLRGFFPSGNTIYF. The chain couples TRBV30 to TRBJ1-3; a possible D gene is TRBD1 (5 bases). Germline V gene sequence: CDR1 GTSNPN, CDR2 SVGIG (reference sequence). CDR3 length equals 18 residues. V was pared by 0 bases and J by 0 bases, with 18 bases between.

The J gene is TRBJ2-5, the V gene TRBV11-3, with 9 bases aligning to TRBD1. The length of the CDR3 is 15 residues. The V and J ends lost 4 bases and 2 bases, in that order; junction bases with no gene match: 5. The germline V gene encodes CDR1 SGHNT and CDR2 YENEEA. CDR3 amino acids: CASSSGQGLQETQYF. CDR3 DNA sequence: TGTGCCAGCAGCTCGGGACAGGGTTTACAAGAGACCCAGTACTTC.

The chain joins TRBV14 to TRBJ1-4; D may be TRBD1 (6 bases). The CDR3 is 15 residues long. With 6 bases removed from V and 6 bases from J, the gap between germline ends came to 17 bases. CDR1 is SGHDN and CDR2 is FVKESK in the germline V gene. The CDR3 coding sequence is TGTGCCAGCAGGCTTACAGGGACGGAGGATGAAAAACTGTTTTTT. Translation: CASRLTGTEDEKLFF.

This chain connects TRBV30 to TRBJ1-2; D possibly corresponds to TRBD1 (6 bases). Trimming removed 3 bases at V and 4 bases at J, with 9 bases between. Germline-derived CDR1 and CDR2 are GTSNPN and SVGIG (reference sequence). The length of the CDR3 is 12 residues. As DNA, the CDR3 is TGTGCCTGGAGCCAGGGGCTCTATGGCTACACCTTC. This translates into CAWSQGLYGYTF.

This clone was detected a few times. This chain links TRBV18 with TRBJ1-6; 7 positions match TRBD1. Germline values: CDR1 KGHSH, CDR2 LQKENI. The CDR3 consists of 13 residues. V gave up 6 bases and J gave up 7 bases; unmatched junction bases: 3. As DNA, the CDR3 is TGTGCCAGCTCCGGGACAGAGAATTCACCCCTCCACTTT. Translated: CASSGTENSPLHF.

V gene TRBV7-9 combines with J gene TRBJ2-5; 13 bases line up with TRBD2. The germline V gene has CDR1 SEHNR and CDR2 FQNEAQ (reference sequence). CDR3 length: 16 amino acids. With 4 bases clipped from V and 5 bases from J, the junction kept 7 bases outside the gene matches. CDR3 nucleotide sequence: TGTGCCAGCAGCTCAAGACTAGCGGGGGGCGGGGAGACCCAGTACTTC. The encoded protein is CASSSRLAGGGETQYF.